One TCR beta chain is described in this entry. The target antigen is unknown. CDR1 is SGHAT, CDR2 FQNNGV, per germline. V dropped 4 bases and J dropped 6; count of bases not matched to a gene: 6. The length of the CDR3 is 15 residues. The data derive from a study of graft-versus-host responses after intestinal transplantation. The wider study: All of the recipients had induction that used anti-thymocyte globulin, then tacrolimus and steroids for about 3 years. General study findings and limits: Recipient marrow harbored GvH clones, some of which surfaced first in ileum or blood.

The data were produced by immunoSEQ multiplex PCR, yet TCRdb's version contains in-frame clones alone and is incomplete. The sample consists of roughly 85,000 clones, approximately 90% of them appearing once. The material was unstimulated CD8+ T cells sorted from spleen or lymph node cells, obtained before transplant. The clonotype originates from a human donor who was the organ donor for an intestinal transplant. This chain links TRBV11-2 with TRBJ2-2; 9 nucleotides line up with TRBD1. The CDR3 DNA sequence: TGTGCCAGCAGCTCCGGGACAGGGTACCCCGGGGAGCTGTTTTTT. Translating it yields CASSSGTGYPGELFF.